This T cell receptor (beta chain) is from a study of breast tumors, draining lymph nodes, adjacent tissues. The study, taken as a whole, reports: The lymph node origin of tumor T cells was framed as consistent with a hypothesis, not demonstrated. Tumor and nontumor repertoires were significantly more similar in luminal-like than in basal-like breast cancer. Data fit most tumor T cells coming from lymph node, expanding in tumor.

TCRdb itself ran the multiplex PCR reads through MiXCR, one entry per CDR3 protein. The sample includes about 180,000 distinct CDR3 sequences, 33% of them seen just once. Breast cancer patients provided tissue from their axillary draining lymph nodes. This clonotype was picked up a small number of times. What it binds is unknown. The CDR3 contains 14 residues. V was clipped by 3 bases and J by 5 bases, with 13 bases between them. Germline CDR1 is LGHNA and CDR2 is YNFKEQ. The sequenced sample consisted of axillary lymph node tissue. V and J are TRBV4-2 and TRBJ1-1, with D possibly TRBD1 on 6 matching bases. The TCR was taken from a female donor with breast cancer. Some clones in this sample may be carry-over from other donors' samples. The CDR3 loop is CASSHVTGQTEAFF. CDR3 in DNA: TGTGCCAGCAGCCACGTTACAGGGCAAACTGAAGCTTTCTTT.